This T cell receptor (beta chain) is from a study of blood T cell repertoires in COVID-19. Study at large: PBMCs, B-cell-depleted T cells, or T cells were the source of the cDNA or gDNA that made up the material.

This CDR3 comprises 12 residues. The protocol was immunoSEQ multiplex PCR, while the TCRdb copy is restricted to in-frame clones and leaves out a portion. Among over 350,000 clones listed, approximately 90% were seen once. This receptor was taken from a woman aged 18-30 years who had recovered from COVID-19. J is TRBJ1-2 and V is TRBV21-1. TRBV21-1 is annotated as a pseudogene. The specimen was PBMCs or T cells enriched from blood (not recorded which). The CDR3 reads CASSSGRDGYTF. The CDR3 nucleotides are TGTGCCAGCTCCAGCGGGCGGGATGGCTACACCTTC.